Following are 27 T cell receptor beta chains from one sample sequenced in a study of technical replicates of blood from several donors. Here immunoSEQ multiplex PCR was the method, and the copy in TCRdb shows in-frame clones only, minus some. The sample has some 75,000 clones, 90% to 97% seen once; the top ten hold 0.3% to 0.35%. Sequencing input: T cells isolated from PBMCs. The source is a human donor in good health.

In its sample, this clone was seen once. The chain combines TRBV6-1 with TRBJ1-2; D is perhaps TRBD1 (6 bases). This CDR3 is 10 amino acids long. The V and J ends lost 4 bases and 10 bases respectively, with 7 bases between them. Germline CDR1 MNHNS, CDR2 SASEGT. The CDR3 here is CASSGTAYTF. CDR3 in DNA: TGTGCCAGCAGTGGGACAGCCTACACCTTC.

V gene TRBV28 combines with J gene TRBJ2-3; 9 nucleotides line up with TRBD2. The CDR3 sequence is 17 residues long. The trim removed 0 bases at V and 2 bases at J, leaving 6 bases unmatched. Looked up from germline, CDR1 is MDHEN and CDR2 is SYDVKM. CDR3: CASSLWDGGRDTDTQYF. CDR3 DNA sequence: TGTGCCAGCAGTTTATGGGACGGCGGGAGGGACACAGATACGCAGTATTTT.

V is TRBV7-8 and J is TRBJ1-2; 8 bases are shared with TRBD1. CDR1 and CDR2 from the germline V gene are SGHVS and FQNEAQ. Trimming took 5 bases from V and 4 from J; bases not matched to a gene: 9. CDR3 length: 15 amino acids. The CDR3 is CASSPQGAISYGYTF. The CDR3 nucleotides are TGTGCCAGCAGCCCCCAGGGGGCAATTAGCTATGGCTACACCTTC. The full variable domain, completed using reference TRBV7-8 and TRBJ1-2, is GAGVSQSPRYKVAKRGQDVALRCDPISGHVSLFWYQQALGQGPEFLTYFQNEAQLDKSGLPSDRFFAERPEGSVSTLKIQRTQQEDSAVYLCASSPQGAISYGYTFGSGTRLTVV.

The chain recombines TRBV6-1 with TRBJ1-5; 7 nucleotides agree with TRBD1. This CDR3 is built from 14 residues. The J segment lost 0 bases and the V segment lost 6 bases, leaving 2 bases of the junction unmatched. Germline CDR1 is MNHNS and CDR2 is SASEGT. The CDR3 sequence: CASRGTDSNQPQHF. In DNA, the CDR3 is TGTGCCAGCAGAGGGACAGATAGCAATCAGCCCCAGCATTTT.

The gene calls are TRBV4-2 and TRBJ2-2; D gene ambiguous. The CDR3 is 15 amino acids. The ends were cut back, 2 bases at V and 0 bases at J, with 7 bases in the middle. CDR1 and CDR2 from the germline V gene are LGHNA and YNFKEQ. Here the CDR3 DNA reads TGTGCCAGCAGCCAACGGTTAACGAACACCGGGGAGCTGTTTTTT. This codes for CASSQRLTNTGELFF.

This clone appeared once. The chain combines TRBV7-3 with TRBJ2-1; D remains ambiguous. Germline V CDR1 and CDR2: SGHTA, FQGTGA. CDR3 length equals 11 residues. The germline V and J ends were trimmed by 8 bases and 8 bases, with 10 bases remaining between them. CDR3 protein: CASGRSYEQFF. CDR3 bases: TGTGCCAGCGGCAGGTCTTATGAGCAGTTCTTC.

This chain joins TRBV6-5 and TRBJ1-5; 9 bases match TRBD1. The CDR3 spans 15 residues. Trimming cost V 3 bases and J 3 bases; bases outside gene matches: 3. Germline-derived CDR1 and CDR2 are MNHEY and SVGAGI. The CDR3 region has the DNA TGTGCCAGCAGTTATCGGGACAGGGACAATCAGCCCCAGCATTTT. Its translation is CASSYRDRDNQPQHF.

The chain combines TRBV19 with TRBJ1-2; TRBD1 is a possible D gene (6 bases). The CDR3 is made up of 15 amino acids. Trimming took 5 bases from V and 1 from J, leaving 14 bases between them. Germline CDR1 is LNHDA and CDR2 is SQIVND (reference sequence). CDR3 loop: CASSLRDTFNYGYTF. The DNA for the CDR3 is TGTGCCAGTAGTCTCCGGGACACATTTAACTATGGCTACACCTTC.

A single count supports this clone. The CDR3 DNA is TGCGCCAGCAGCCGCCCGACTAGCGGGTGGACCTCCTACAATGAGCAGTTCTTC. Protein: CASSRPTSGWTSYNEQFF. The chain combines TRBV4-1 with TRBJ2-1; 10 nucleotides line up with TRBD2. Germline V gene lookup returns CDR1 MGHRA and CDR2 YSYEKL. With V trimmed by 4 bases and J by 0 bases, 9 bases remained unmatched. This CDR3 is built from 18 residues.

The V and J genes are TRBV30 and TRBJ2-3; 11 bases align to TRBD2. V dropped 3 bases and J dropped 0; count of bases not matched to a gene: 5. The CDR3 is 16 amino acids. Germline V gives CDR1 GTSNPN, CDR2 SVGIG (reference sequence). CDR3 in amino acids: CAWRGLADSSTDTQYF. Written as DNA, the CDR3 is TGTGCCTGGAGGGGACTAGCGGACAGCAGCACAGATACGCAGTATTTT.

Written as DNA, the CDR3 is TGCGCCAGCAGCCAACCAGCTAAGGACAGGCGCAATGAGCAGTTCTTC. Amino acid sequence: CASSQPAKDRRNEQFF. This rearrangement joins TRBV4-1 to TRBJ2-1; 7 bases are shared with TRBD1. The CDR3 runs to 16 residues. V lost 2 bases, J lost 6 bases, and 10 bases stayed unmatched. From germline, CDR1 is MGHRA and CDR2 YSYEKL.

This clone was seen once. The rearrangement joins TRBV4-3 to TRBJ2-7; TRBD1 might be the D (5 bases). This CDR3 comprises 15 residues. V gave up 0 bases and J gave up 1 base, with 10 bases separating them. CDR1 and CDR2 from the germline V gene are LGHNA and YSLEER. CDR3 in DNA: TGCGCCAGCAGCCAAGAAGGGGCAGGGTCCTACGAGCAGTACTTC. Residues: CASSQEGAGSYEQYF.

V gene TRBV19 combines with J gene TRBJ1-5, with D uncertain. The CDR3 has 14 residues. The germline V gene encodes CDR1 LNHDA and CDR2 SQIVND (reference sequence). Trimming removed 6 bases from V and 0 bases from J, with 9 bases in between. The CDR3 bases are TGTGCCAGTAGCGTGCGAGATAGCAATCAGCCCCAGCATTTT. It codes for CASSVRDSNQPQHF.

DNA of the CDR3: TGTGCCAGCAGTGCGGCGACTAGACACTACAATGAGCAGTTCTTC. Translation gives CASSAATRHYNEQFF. The chain uses TRBV11-2 and TRBJ2-1; a weak D match, TRBD2 (6 bases). Trimming stripped 6 bases from V and 3 bases from J, with 15 bases between. Germline values: CDR1 SGHAT, CDR2 FQNNGV. The CDR3 consists of 15 residues.

This rearrangement joins TRBV11-3 to TRBJ1-2; D remains ambiguous. Germline-derived CDR1 and CDR2 are SGHNT and YENEEA. The CDR3 loop spans 12 amino acids. Trimming took off 5 bases at V and 4 bases at J, with 8 bases between the two ends. CDR3 in amino acids: CASSPTGYGYTF. DNA of the CDR3: TGTGCCAGCAGCCCGACTGGCTATGGCTACACCTTC.

The CDR3 reads CASSLGAFRTYEQYF. CDR3 DNA: TGTGCCAGCTCACTTGGGGCCTTTCGAACCTACGAGCAGTACTTC. This chain uses TRBV18 with TRBJ2-7, with D maybe TRBD1 (5 bases). Trimming shortened V by 4 bases and J by 2 bases, and 15 bases separated the two germline ends. The germline V gene encodes CDR1 KGHSH and CDR2 LQKENI. The CDR3 contains 15 residues. Variable domain in full (rest from reference TRBV18 and TRBJ2-7): NAGVMQNPRHLVRRRGQEARLRCSPMKGHSHVYWYRQLPEEGLKFMVYLQKENIIDESGMPKERFSAEFPKEGPSILRIQQVVRGDSAAYFCASSLGAFRTYEQYFGPGTRLTVT.

This chain joins TRBV29-1 and TRBJ1-1; 7 bases map to TRBD1. The germline V gene encodes CDR1 SQVTM and CDR2 ANQGSEA. Trimming cost V 4 bases and J 5 bases; bases outside gene matches: 1. The CDR3 covers 11 residues. The CDR3 spells CSVAQGTEAFF. Here the CDR3 DNA reads TGCAGCGTTGCACAGGGGACTGAAGCTTTCTTT.

This chain links TRBV7-2 with TRBJ2-3; no firm D call. Germline loops: CDR1 SGHTA, CDR2 FQGNSA. With 2 bases removed from V and 2 bases from J, the gap between germline ends came to 14 bases. The CDR3 loop spans 16 amino acids. This CDR3 reads CASSLYFTDLTDTQYF. Written as DNA, the CDR3 is TGTGCCAGCAGCTTATATTTTACAGATCTCACAGATACGCAGTATTTT.

This chain joins TRBV10-3 and TRBJ2-6; 7 positions agree with TRBD1. Trimming at V came to 2 bases and at J to 2 bases, leaving 0 bases not matched to a gene. The V gene's germline CDR1 is ENHRY and CDR2 SYGVKD. The CDR3 consists of 15 residues. The CDR3: CAISEQGAGANVLTF. The CDR3 bases are TGTGCCATCAGTGAGCAGGGGGCTGGGGCCAACGTCCTGACTTTC.

The rearrangement links TRBV5-4 to TRBJ2-7, with 9 bases that match TRBD1. Germline trimming cut 4 bases from V and 3 bases from J; bases unmatched to any gene: 2. This CDR3 comprises 13 residues. From germline, CDR1 is SGHNT and CDR2 YYREEE (reference sequence). CDR3 nucleotides: TGTGCCAGCAGCCGGGGACAGGGCTACGAGCAGTACTTC. It codes for CASSRGQGYEQYF. The full variable domain, rest sourced from reference TRBV5-4 and TRBJ2-7, is ETGVTQSPTHLIKTRGQQVTLRCSSQSGHNTVSWYQQALGQGPQFIFQYYREEENGRGNFPPRFSGLQFPNYSSELNVNALELDDSALYLCASSRGQGYEQYFGPGTRLTVT.

This rearrangement joins TRBV5-1 to TRBJ2-7, with a weak D call TRBD2 (6 bases). This CDR3 is 18 amino acids long. CDR1 and CDR2 (germline): SGHRS, YFSETQ. V was clipped by 0 bases and J by 1 base, with 20 bases between them. In DNA, the CDR3 is TGCGCCAGCAGCTTGGACGGGCTTAGCGGCTCTAATTCCTACGAGCAGTACTTC. Its protein is CASSLDGLSGSNSYEQYF. The full variable domain, completed using reference TRBV5-1 and TRBJ2-7, is KAGVTQTPRYLIKTRGQQVTLSCSPISGHRSVSWYQQTPGQGLQFLFEYFSETQRNKGNFPGRFSGRQFSNSRSEMNVSTLELGDSALYLCASSLDGLSGSNSYEQYFGPGTRLTVT.

V gene TRBV5-1 combines with J gene TRBJ2-6, with 10 bases lining up with TRBD2. The CDR3 has 22 residues. CDR1 and CDR2 (germline): SGHRS, YFSETQ. V lost 0 bases, J lost 2 bases, and 17 bases stayed unmatched. The DNA for the CDR3 is TGCGCCAGCAGCTTGGCGAGCTGGGGGCAGGAGCGGGAGGGAGCTGGGGCCAACGTCCTGACTTTC. Protein: CASSLASWGQEREGAGANVLTF.

The chain uses TRBV28 and TRBJ2-7; 7 bases line up with TRBD1. Germline CDR1 is MDHEN and CDR2 is SYDVKM. The CDR3 spans 14 residues. Trimming removed 6 bases from V and 4 bases from J; junction bases left unmatched: 9. The CDR3 coding sequence is TGTGCCAGCAGCCTCCCCGGGACAGATTACGAGCAGTACTTC. Amino acids: CASSLPGTDYEQYF. The full variable domain, in which reference TRBV28 and TRBJ2-7 provide the parts outside the CDR3, is DVKVTQSSRYLVKRTGEKVFLECVQDMDHENMFWYRQDPGLGLRLIYFSYDVKMKEKGDIPEGYSVSREKKERFSLILESASTNQTSMYLCASSLPGTDYEQYFGPGTRLTVT.

The chain is built from TRBV6-1 and TRBJ1-1, with D perhaps matching TRBD1 (6 bases). V lost 0 bases to trimming and J lost 4 bases, with 12 bases between them. Looked up from germline, CDR1 is MNHNS and CDR2 is SASEGT. The CDR3 extends over 15 amino acids. CDR3 residues: CASSEAEGGGTEAFF. Written as DNA, the CDR3 is TGTGCCAGCAGTGAAGCCGAGGGAGGGGGCACTGAAGCTTTCTTT.

The CDR3 reads CASSVQGANTEAFF. The CDR3 bases are TGTGCCAGCAGCGTACAGGGGGCGAACACTGAAGCTTTCTTT. The J gene is TRBJ1-1, the V gene TRBV9, with 8 nucleotides matching TRBD1. Germline V CDR1 and CDR2: SGDLS, YYNGEE. V gave up 1 base and J gave up 1 base; unmatched junction bases: 0. This CDR3 spans 14 amino acids.

The chain is built from TRBV10-2 and TRBJ1-1, with D hard to call. The CDR3 runs 13 residues. V lost 3 bases and J 0 bases, leaving 5 bases between the germline ends. Germline V gene lookup returns CDR1 WSHSY and CDR2 SAAADI. This chain's CDR3 is CASSEWLNTEAFF. CDR3 sequence (DNA): TGCGCCAGCAGTGAATGGCTGAACACTGAAGCTTTCTTT.

The V gene is TRBV27, the J gene TRBJ1-1, with a weak D call TRBD1 (5 bases). Trimming stripped 5 bases from V and 10 bases from J, with 14 bases between. The germline V gene has CDR1 MNHEY and CDR2 SMNVEV (reference sequence). CDR3 length: 12 amino acids. DNA of the CDR3: TGTGCCAGCAGTAACTCGGGACTCAGAGCTTTCTTT. This translates into CASSNSGLRAFF.